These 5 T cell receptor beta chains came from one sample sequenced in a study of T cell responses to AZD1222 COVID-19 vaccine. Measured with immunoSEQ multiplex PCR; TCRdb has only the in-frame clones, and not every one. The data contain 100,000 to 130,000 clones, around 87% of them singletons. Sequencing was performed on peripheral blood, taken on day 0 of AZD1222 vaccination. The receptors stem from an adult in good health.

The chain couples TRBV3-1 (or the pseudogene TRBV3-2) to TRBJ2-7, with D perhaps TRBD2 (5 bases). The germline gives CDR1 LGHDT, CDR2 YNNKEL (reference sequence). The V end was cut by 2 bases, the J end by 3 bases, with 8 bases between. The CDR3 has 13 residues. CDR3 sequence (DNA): TGTGCCAGCAGCCAATATGCGGGCTACGAGCAGTACTTC. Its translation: CASSQYAGYEQYF.

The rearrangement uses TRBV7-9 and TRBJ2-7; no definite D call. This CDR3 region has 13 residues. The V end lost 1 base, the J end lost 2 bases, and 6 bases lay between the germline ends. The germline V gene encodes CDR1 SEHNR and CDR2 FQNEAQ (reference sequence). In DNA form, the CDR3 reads TGTGCCAGCAGCTTAGGCAGTACCTACGAGCAGTACTTC. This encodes CASSLGSTYEQYF.

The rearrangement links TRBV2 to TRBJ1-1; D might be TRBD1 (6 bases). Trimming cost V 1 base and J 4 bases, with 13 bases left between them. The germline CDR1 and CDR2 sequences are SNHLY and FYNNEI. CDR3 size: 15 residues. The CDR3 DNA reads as TGTGCCAGCAGTGAAGGAGCCAGGGGAGGCACTGAAGCTTTCTTT. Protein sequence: CASSEGARGGTEAFF.

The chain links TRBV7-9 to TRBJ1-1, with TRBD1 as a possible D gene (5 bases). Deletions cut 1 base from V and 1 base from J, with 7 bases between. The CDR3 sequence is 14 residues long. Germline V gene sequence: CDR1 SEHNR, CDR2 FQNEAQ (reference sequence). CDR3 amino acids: CASSLDGGNTEAFF. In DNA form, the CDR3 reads TGTGCCAGCAGCTTAGATGGGGGGAACACTGAAGCTTTCTTT.

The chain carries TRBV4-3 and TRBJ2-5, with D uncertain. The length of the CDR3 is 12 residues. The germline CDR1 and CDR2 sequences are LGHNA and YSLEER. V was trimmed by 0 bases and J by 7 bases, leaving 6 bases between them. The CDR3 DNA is TGCGCCAGCAGCCAAGACTCGGGGACCCAGTACTTC. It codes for CASSQDSGTQYF.